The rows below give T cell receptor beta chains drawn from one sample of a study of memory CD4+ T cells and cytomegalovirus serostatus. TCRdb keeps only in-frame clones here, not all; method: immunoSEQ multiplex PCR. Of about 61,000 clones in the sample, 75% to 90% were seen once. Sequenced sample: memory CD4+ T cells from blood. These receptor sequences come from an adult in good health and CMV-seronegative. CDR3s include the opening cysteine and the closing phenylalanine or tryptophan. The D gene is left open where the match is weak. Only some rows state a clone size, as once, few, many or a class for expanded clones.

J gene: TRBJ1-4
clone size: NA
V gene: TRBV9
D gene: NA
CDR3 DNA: TGTGCCAGCAGCGTAGGGTCCAGGGGAAACACTAATGAAAAACTGTTTTTT
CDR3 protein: CASSVGSRGNTNEKLFF

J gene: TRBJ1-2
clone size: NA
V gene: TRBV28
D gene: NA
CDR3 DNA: TGTGCCAGCAGTTTTACAGGTGCTAACTATGGCTACACCTTC
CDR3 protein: CASSFTGANYGYTF

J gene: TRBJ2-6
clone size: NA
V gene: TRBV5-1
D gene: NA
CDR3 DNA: TGCGCCAGCAGCTTGGCCGGGACACTCTCTGGGGCCAACGTCCTGACTTTC
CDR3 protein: CASSLAGTLSGANVLTF

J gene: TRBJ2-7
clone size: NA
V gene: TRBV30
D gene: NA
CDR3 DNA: TGTGCCTTTACGCGAGGGTGGGAGCAGTACTTC
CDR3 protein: CAFTRGWEQYF

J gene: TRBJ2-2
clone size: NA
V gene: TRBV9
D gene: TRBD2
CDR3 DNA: TGTGCCAGCAGCGGGGGGGTAGCGGGAGCTCGGGGCACCGGGGAGCTGTTTTTT
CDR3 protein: CASSGGVAGARGTGELFF

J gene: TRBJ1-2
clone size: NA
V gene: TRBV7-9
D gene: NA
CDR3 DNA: TGTGCCAGCACCTCCCTGGCTACAGGGTCCTATGGCTACACCTTC
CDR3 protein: CASTSLATGSYGYTF

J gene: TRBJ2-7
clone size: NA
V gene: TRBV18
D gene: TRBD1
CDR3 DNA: TGTGCCAGCTCTCCCACAGGGGGCGAAGTAGCCTACGAGCAGTACTTC
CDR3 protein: CASSPTGGEVAYEQYF

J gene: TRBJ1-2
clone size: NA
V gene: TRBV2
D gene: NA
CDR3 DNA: TGTGCCAGCAGTGAACAGAACTATGGCTACACCTTC
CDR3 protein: CASSEQNYGYTF

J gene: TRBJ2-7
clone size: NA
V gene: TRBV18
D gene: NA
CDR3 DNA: TGTGCCAGCTCACCACCGTCCAAGGGCGAGCAGTACTTC
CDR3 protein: CASSPPSKGEQYF

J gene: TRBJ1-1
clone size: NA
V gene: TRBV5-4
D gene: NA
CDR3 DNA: TGTGCCAGCAGCTCACGGACGGGCACTGAAGCTTTCTTT
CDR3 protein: CASSSRTGTEAFF

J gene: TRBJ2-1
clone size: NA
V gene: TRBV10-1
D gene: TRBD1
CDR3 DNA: TGCGCCAGCAGCGCCCGGACAGGGAAGGGTGAGCAGTTCTTC
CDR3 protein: CASSARTGKGEQFF

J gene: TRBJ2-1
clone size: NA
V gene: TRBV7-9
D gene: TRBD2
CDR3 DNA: TGTGCCAGCAGCTTAGCGCTGGAGGGAGCGGGGAAGCAGTTCTTC
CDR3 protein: CASSLALEGAGKQFF

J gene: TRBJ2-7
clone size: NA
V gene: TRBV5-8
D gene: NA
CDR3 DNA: TGTGCCAGCAGCTTGGGAGGGGTCCCTCAGGGGTACTTC
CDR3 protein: CASSLGGVPQGYF

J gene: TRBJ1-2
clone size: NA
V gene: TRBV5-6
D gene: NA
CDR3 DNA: TGTGCCAGCAGCTTGCAGGGCCCCTATGGCTACACCTTC
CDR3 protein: CASSLQGPYGYTF

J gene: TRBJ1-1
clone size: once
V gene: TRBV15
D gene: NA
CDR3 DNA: TGTGCCACCAGCAGAGATCGGGCAGCGAACACTGAAGCTTTCTTT
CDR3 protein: CATSRDRAANTEAFF

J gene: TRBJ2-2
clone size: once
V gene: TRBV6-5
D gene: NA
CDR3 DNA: TGTGCCAGCAGTTACACCCAGGGTGGCGGGGAGCTGTTTTTT
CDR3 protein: CASSYTQGGGELFF